One and the same sample provided the 25 T cell receptor beta chains below, sequenced in a study of blood T cell repertoires in COVID-19. The assay was immunoSEQ multiplex PCR, and TCRdb's table has in-frame clones only and misses some. The sample contains tens of thousands of clones, 75% to 90% of which appear only once. The sample taken for sequencing was peripheral blood. Receptors originate from a human donor with acute or convalescent COVID-19. The donor label of this sample is uncertain.

This clone was seen only a few times. This chain uses TRBV5-1 with TRBJ1-1; the match to TRBD1 covers 7 bases. The junction had 1 base not matched to a gene; V was cut back by 2 bases and J by 3 bases. The V gene's germline CDR1 is SGHRS and CDR2 YFSETQ. The CDR3 is 13 residues long. CDR3 coding DNA: TGCGCCAGCAGCTTTCAGGGGGACACTGAAGCTTTCTTT. It yields the protein CASSFQGDTEAFF.

The CDR3: CASGAGGPTLYGYTF. The CDR3 bases are TGTGCCAGTGGGGCAGGGGGCCCGACACTCTATGGCTACACCTTC. The chain carries TRBV19 and TRBJ1-2; 8 bases map to TRBD1. The J segment lost 4 bases and the V segment lost 8 bases, leaving 12 bases of the junction unmatched. CDR1 is LNHDA and CDR2 is SQIVND in the germline V gene (reference sequence). The CDR3 extends over 15 amino acids.

The V call is TRBV20-1, the J call TRBJ1-2, with D possibly TRBD1 on 5 matching bases. CDR1 DFQATT and CDR2 SNEGSKA come from the germline V gene (reference sequence). The CDR3 length is 8 residues. The CDR3 bases are TGCGGGGCCTATGGCTACACCTTC. Encoded protein: CGAYGYTF.

This sequence joins TRBV18 and TRBJ1-2; 7 bases fit TRBD1. Trimming cost V 6 bases and J 8 bases; bases outside gene matches: 6. The CDR3 has 12 amino acids. Germline CDR1 is KGHSH and CDR2 is LQKENI. The chain's CDR3 is CASSTGAWGYTF. For the CDR3, the DNA is TGTGCCAGCTCTACAGGGGCATGGGGCTACACCTTC.

This chain connects TRBV28 to TRBJ1-4; the match to TRBD1 covers 7 bases. The J segment lost 1 base and the V segment lost 6 bases, leaving 5 bases of the junction unmatched. Germline V gene data show CDR1 as MDHEN and CDR2 as SYDVKM. This CDR3 has 15 residues. This CDR3 is CASRVSGGTNEKLFF. CDR3 in DNA: TGTGCCAGCAGGGTCTCAGGGGGAACTAATGAAAAACTGTTTTTT.

This clone was seen only a few times. The chain carries TRBV7-9 and TRBJ1-4, with 9 bases aligning to TRBD1. CDR1 is SEHNR, CDR2 FQNEAQ, per germline (reference sequence). CDR3 length equals 16 residues. The J segment lost 6 bases and the V segment lost 1 base, leaving 6 bases of the junction unmatched. As DNA, the CDR3 is TGTGCCAGCAGCTTAGGAATTGGGACAGGGTATGAAAAACTGTTTTTT. Protein: CASSLGIGTGYEKLFF. Using reference TRBV7-9 and TRBJ1-4 for the parts outside the CDR3, the full variable domain is DTGVSQNPRHKITKRGQNVTFRCDPISEHNRLYWYRQTLGQGPEFLTYFQNEAQLEKSRLLSDRFSAERPKGSFSTLEIQRTEQGDSAMYLCASSLGIGTGYEKLFFGSGTQLSVL.

This chain joins TRBV29-1 and TRBJ1-4; weak D call: TRBD1 (5 bases). V lost 6 bases, J lost 8 bases, and 16 bases lay in between. The CDR3 is 13 amino acids. CDR1 SQVTM and CDR2 ANQGSEA come from the germline V gene. The CDR3 bases are TGCAGCGTCGGGGGGGGAAACCGGGAAAAACTGTTTTTT. Translating it yields CSVGGGNREKLFF.

This sequence joins TRBV28 and TRBJ1-5; D perhaps matches TRBD1 (5 bases). Germline V gene data show CDR1 as MDHEN and CDR2 as SYDVKM. The V and J ends lost 7 bases and 7 bases respectively, with 14 bases between them. This CDR3 is 13 amino acids long. The CDR3 sequence is CASNGRGGQPQHF. Here the CDR3 DNA reads TGTGCCAGCAATGGTAGGGGAGGACAGCCCCAGCATTTT.

In this sample, this clone turned up a few times. The same CDR3 also results from other DNA sequences found in this sample. This rearrangement joins TRBV3-1 (or the pseudogene TRBV3-2) to TRBJ2-1, with TRBD2 matching 8 bases. This CDR3 is built from 15 residues. Germline V gives CDR1 LGHDT, CDR2 YNNKEL (reference sequence). V shed 3 bases and J 1 base; nucleotides not matched to a gene: 2. CDR3 bases: TGTGCCAGCAGCCAGGCGGGGGGTTCCTACAATGAGCAGTTCTTC. It is translated as CASSQAGGSYNEQFF.

The J gene is TRBJ1-2, the V gene TRBV28, with D possibly matching TRBD1 (5 bases). The CDR3 covers 13 residues. CDR1 is MDHEN, CDR2 SYDVKM, per germline. The V gene lost 8 bases and the J gene lost 4 bases, with 14 bases spanning the gap. CDR3 sequence: CASAPSGLYGYTF. CDR3 in DNA: TGTGCCAGCGCTCCGTCGGGACTCTATGGCTACACCTTC.

J is TRBJ2-7 and V is TRBV13; D may be TRBD2 (6 bases). CDR1 is PRHDT and CDR2 is FYEKMQ in the germline V gene (reference sequence). CDR3 length: 14 residues. Trimming shortened V by 5 bases and J by 2 bases, and 13 bases separated the two germline ends. Here the CDR3 DNA reads TGTGCCAGCAGCCGTCTAGGCGGGGCCTACGAGCAGTACTTC. Protein: CASSRLGGAYEQYF.

The V gene is TRBV2, the J gene TRBJ2-2, with D unclear. The CDR3 extends over 16 amino acids. V shed 2 bases and J shed 1 base, with 11 bases lying between them. Germline V gene lookup returns CDR1 SNHLY and CDR2 FYNNEI. The CDR3 protein is CASSEFGSGNTGELFF. The CDR3 DNA reads TGTGCCAGCAGTGAATTTGGTAGTGGGAACACCGGGGAGCTGTTTTTT. Using reference TRBV2 and TRBJ2-2 for the parts outside the CDR3, the full variable domain is EPEVTQTPSHQVTQMGQEVILRCVPISNHLYFYWYRQILGQKVEFLVSFYNNEISEKSEIFDDQFSVERPDGSNFTLKIRSTKLEDSAMYFCASSEFGSGNTGELFFGEGSRLTVL.

The rearrangement joins TRBV10-3 to TRBJ2-5, with 13 positions matching TRBD2. CDR1 and CDR2 (germline): ENHRY, SYGVKD. The CDR3 has 16 residues. V shed 11 bases, J shed 5 bases, and the junction held 14 bases outside the gene matches. The chain's CDR3 is CASSEGGLAGVETQYF. CDR3 bases: TGTGCCTCCAGTGAGGGAGGACTAGCGGGAGTTGAGACCCAGTACTTC.

This chain links TRBV7-9 with TRBJ2-3; 7 nucleotides line up with TRBD1. Germline V gene data show CDR1 as SEHNR and CDR2 as FQNEAQ (reference sequence). This CDR3 comprises 15 residues. V lost 5 bases, J lost 2 bases, and 7 bases stayed unmatched. CDR3 residues: CASSPDRANTDTQYF. The CDR3, as DNA: TGTGCCAGCAGCCCCGACAGGGCCAACACAGATACGCAGTATTTT.

The chain employs TRBV10-3 and TRBJ1-1, with 7 bases lining up with TRBD1. V lost 3 bases, J lost 1 base, and 2 bases stayed unmatched. CDR1 ENHRY and CDR2 SYGVKD come from the germline V gene. This CDR3 is 14 amino acids long. CDR3 in amino acids: CAISEGQANTEAFF. The CDR3 DNA follows: TGTGCCATCAGTGAAGGACAGGCGAACACTGAAGCTTTCTTT.

V usage is TRBV7-2 and J usage is TRBJ2-5; D remains ambiguous. Trimming cost V 2 bases and J 4 bases, with 14 bases left between them. This CDR3 contains 15 residues. Germline loops: CDR1 SGHTA, CDR2 FQGNSA. The CDR3 sequence: CASSLIQHLGETQYF. The CDR3 bases are TGTGCCAGCAGCTTAATCCAGCATCTAGGAGAGACCCAGTACTTC.

The chain joins TRBV19 to TRBJ1-1, with D maybe TRBD1 (5 bases). Germline-derived CDR1 and CDR2 are LNHDA and SQIVND (reference sequence). V gave up 6 bases and J gave up 7 bases, with 12 bases separating them. CDR3 size: 12 residues. CDR3 bases: TGTGCCAGTAGCATAAACAGGCGTGAAGCTTTCTTT. Its translation is CASSINRREAFF.

This chain connects TRBV4-1 to TRBJ1-2; D is ambiguous. From germline, CDR1 is MGHRA and CDR2 YSYEKL. This CDR3 contains 15 residues. V gave up 1 base and J gave up 0 bases, with 9 bases separating them. In DNA, the CDR3 is TGCGCCAGCAGCCAAGTATACGGTACTAACTATGGCTACACCTTC. This codes for CASSQVYGTNYGYTF.

This CDR3 reads CASSLEGTTGFGVTQYF. For the CDR3, the DNA is TGTGCCAGCAGCTTGGAGGGGACTACAGGGTTTGGTGTGACCCAGTACTTC. The gene calls are TRBV5-4 and TRBJ2-5; D possibly corresponds to TRBD2 (7 bases). Looked up from germline, CDR1 is SGHNT and CDR2 is YYREEE (reference sequence). V shed 0 bases and J shed 7 bases, with 22 bases lying between them. The CDR3 length is 17 residues.

The chain carries TRBV9 and TRBJ2-2, with D possibly being TRBD2 (5 bases). Germline V gene data show CDR1 as SGDLS and CDR2 as YYNGEE. The length of the CDR3 is 16 residues. V was clipped by 0 bases and J by 2 bases, with 11 bases between them. CDR3 DNA: TGTGCCAGCAGCGTAGCCGAAGCGGTCAACACCGGGGAGCTGTTTTTT. As protein: CASSVAEAVNTGELFF.

The chain employs TRBV7-9 and TRBJ1-1; TRBD1 aligns across 7 bases. This CDR3 contains 15 residues. V gave up 5 bases and J gave up 5 bases; unmatched junction bases: 11. CDR1 and CDR2 (germline): SEHNR, FQNEAQ (reference sequence). The CDR3 loop reads CASSPPGGRVTEAFF. DNA for the CDR3: TGTGCCAGCAGCCCGCCAGGGGGTCGGGTAACTGAAGCTTTCTTT.

The chain employs TRBV4-1 and TRBJ2-7, with TRBD1 as a possible D gene (6 bases). The CDR3 is 16 amino acids. V dropped 3 bases and J dropped 2 bases, with 17 bases sitting between them. The germline gives CDR1 MGHRA, CDR2 YSYEKL. The CDR3, as DNA: TGCGCCAGCAGCCACGACCGGGACATTATACCCTACGAGCAGTACTTC. Translating gives CASSHDRDIIPYEQYF.

The chain joins TRBV6-5 to TRBJ2-6; D not certain. The CDR3 runs to 14 residues. Germline lookup yields CDR1 MNHEY and CDR2 SVGAGI. The V gene lost 7 bases and the J gene lost 2 bases, with 9 bases spanning the gap. Here the CDR3 DNA reads TGTGCCAGCAATGCTCTAACTGGGGCCAACGTCCTGACTTTC. Translated: CASNALTGANVLTF.

Sample share makes this clone medium-sized. The rearrangement links TRBV1 to TRBJ1-5; the listed D gene, TRBD1, was not tested against the DNA. TRBV1 is labeled a pseudogene. The CDR3 covers 15 residues. The CDR3 sequence: CTSSLLGQPNQPQHF. Here the CDR3 DNA reads TGCACCAGCAGTCTCCTCGGACAGCCCAATCAGCCCCAGCATTTT.

V and J are TRBV15 and TRBJ1-3; D uncertain. Germline values: CDR1 LNHNV, CDR2 YYDKDF (reference sequence). This CDR3 has 18 residues. Trimming shortened V by 0 bases and J by 0 bases, and 15 bases separated the two germline ends. CDR3 nucleotide sequence: TGTGCCACCAGCAGAGATCGGAACAGCTGGTCCTCTGGAAACACCATATATTTT. Residues: CATSRDRNSWSSGNTIYF.